The 18 T cell receptor beta chains below were found in one sample sequenced in a study of liver allograft versus peripheral blood T cells. Study information: Hepatic allograft T cell receptor repertoires were evaluated relative to those present in recipients' peripheral blood.

In TCRdb, the reads were re-called with MiXCR into one record per CDR3 protein. The repertoire holds about 8,500 distinct CDR3 sequences, with more than 15% as singletons. These receptors came from a human patient who had a liver transplant. Some T cells may arise from the graft donor.

This sequence joins TRBV15 and TRBJ2-1, with a weak D call TRBD2 (6 bases). Germline V gene data show CDR1 as LNHNV and CDR2 as YYDKDF (reference sequence). V lost 0 bases, J lost 0 bases, and 9 bases lay in between. CDR3 size: 16 residues. CDR3 sequence reads: CATSRDGGFSYNEQFF. CDR3 bases: TGTGCCACCAGCAGAGATGGGGGGTTCTCCTACAATGAGCAGTTCTTC.

This clonotype was seen repeatedly, ten times or more. The gene calls are TRBV30 and TRBJ2-2; D call uncertain. V lost 4 bases, J lost 7 bases, and 7 bases lay in between. In germline, CDR1 is GTSNPN, CDR2 SVGIG (reference sequence). This CDR3 is 11 amino acids long. The CDR3 DNA reads as TGTGCCTGGAAAGGTAGCGGGGAGCTGTTTTTT. Protein sequence: CAWKGSGELFF.

This clonotype occurred many times. V gene TRBV20-1 combines with J gene TRBJ1-2; 11 bases agree with TRBD1. Germline CDR1 reads DFQATT; CDR2 reads SNEGSKA (reference sequence). The CDR3 spans 15 residues. Trimming at V came to 5 bases and at J to 3 bases, leaving 8 bases not matched to a gene. The CDR3 sequence is CSAYTGTGGYYGYTF. As DNA, the CDR3 is TGCAGTGCTTATACCGGGACAGGGGGGTACTATGGCTACACCTTC.

This clonotype is categorized as medium-sized. The V gene is TRBV24-1, the J gene TRBJ2-3; D is uncertain. The CDR3 loop spans 13 amino acids. V lost 4 bases to trimming and J lost 5 bases, with 9 bases between them. CDR1 and CDR2 from the germline V gene are KGHDR and SFDVKD. The CDR3 sequence: CATSDRNEDTQYF. CDR3 DNA: TGTGCCACCAGTGACCGGAACGAAGATACGCAGTATTTT.

This sequence joins TRBV10-1 and TRBJ2-4; possibly TRBD1 for D (6 bases). Trimming pared 2 bases from V and 7 bases from J, leaving 12 bases between. CDR3 length: 14 amino acids. CDR1 WNHNN and CDR2 SYGVQD come from the germline V gene (reference sequence). CDR3 amino acids: CASSEGAGVNIQYF. As DNA, the CDR3 is TGCGCCAGCAGTGAGGGGGCAGGGGTGAACATTCAGTACTTC.

By its share, this clonotype is medium-sized. The rearrangement links TRBV18 to TRBJ1-6; D is possibly TRBD1 (5 bases). There are 15 residues in the CDR3. The V and J ends lost 4 bases and 7 bases respectively, with 14 bases between them. Germline values: CDR1 KGHSH, CDR2 LQKENI. CDR3 region: CASSLPGGVNSPLHF. The CDR3 DNA reads as TGTGCCAGCTCACTACCCGGGGGAGTAAATTCACCCCTCCACTTT. Combining the CDR3 with reference TRBV18 and TRBJ1-6 gives the whole variable domain NAGVMQNPRHLVRRRGQEARLRCSPMKGHSHVYWYRQLPEEGLKFMVYLQKENIIDESGMPKERFSAEFPKEGPSILRIQQVVRGDSAAYFCASSLPGGVNSPLHFGNGTRLTVT.

By share of the sample, this clonotype is medium-sized (0.01 to 0.1%). The rearrangement joins TRBV28 to TRBJ1-2; tentatively, D is TRBD1 (5 bases). The CDR3 is made up of 14 amino acids. The germline V gene has CDR1 MDHEN and CDR2 SYDVKM. The ends were cut back, 6 bases at V and 3 bases at J, with 14 bases in the middle. CDR3 in amino acids: CASRKQGLDYGYTF. The CDR3 bases are TGTGCCAGCAGGAAGCAGGGTCTCGACTATGGCTACACCTTC.

This clonotype was recorded many times. The V gene is TRBV12-3 or TRBV12-4, the J gene TRBJ1-6, with TRBD1 as a possible D gene (5 bases). V shed 3 bases and J shed 10 bases, with 10 bases lying between them. CDR3 length equals 13 residues. This chain's CDR3 is CASSFTRESPLHF. CDR3 sequence (DNA): TGTGCCAGCAGTTTTACCAGGGAATCACCCCTCCACTTT.

Concerning this clonotype: A read error may be the cause here, since a much bigger clone is one base away. This chain connects TRBV18 to TRBJ2-5; no reliable D call. The CDR3 extends over 14 amino acids. Germline V CDR1 and CDR2: KGHSH, LQKENI. The chain's CDR3 is CVSSPPVMRETQYF. DNA of the CDR3: TGTGTCAGCTCACCACCTGTAATGAGGGAGACCCAGTACTTC.

This clonotype occurred a few times. The chain carries TRBV19 and TRBJ1-5, with 7 nucleotides matching TRBD1. Germline V CDR1 and CDR2: LNHDA, SQIVND (reference sequence). The CDR3 totals 16 residues. The V segment lost 7 bases and the J segment 5 bases; nucleotides outside the gene matches: 14. CDR3 residues: CASMGSGGAFYQPQHF. In DNA, the CDR3 is TGTGCCAGTATGGGGTCAGGGGGGGCCTTTTATCAGCCCCAGCATTTT.

This clonotype was counted only a few times. The chain has TRBV7-9 and TRBJ1-1; possible D gene TRBD1, 5 bases. The CDR3 runs 13 residues. Germline assignment: CDR1 SEHNR and CDR2 FQNEAQ (reference sequence). V was trimmed by 5 bases and J by 1 base, leaving 8 bases between them. CDR3: CASSEQANTEAFF. The CDR3, as DNA: TGTGCCAGCAGCGAACAGGCGAACACTGAAGCTTTCTTT.

This clonotype occurred many times. DNA of the CDR3: TGTGCCATCAGTCCTGGGGGGGATGGAGCTTTCTTT. Translating gives CAISPGGDGAFF. The chain combines TRBV10-3 with TRBJ1-1; D perhaps matches TRBD1 (5 bases). The CDR3 length is 12 residues. Trimming stripped 5 bases from V and 10 bases from J, with 14 bases between. Germline V lookup: CDR1 ENHRY, CDR2 SYGVKD.

In its sample, this clonotype was seen many times. As DNA, the CDR3 is TGTGCCAGCAGCTTAGGAGGTTTTAGCAATCAGCCCCAGCATTTT. As protein: CASSLGGFSNQPQHF. The chain joins TRBV5-6 to TRBJ1-5; D gene uncertain. Trimming cost V 2 bases and J 0 bases, with 9 bases left between them. The CDR3 runs 15 residues. The germline V gene has CDR1 SGHDT and CDR2 YYEEEE.

This clonotype was found many times. The chain joins TRBV28 to TRBJ2-5, with D possibly being TRBD2 (5 bases). Trimming removed 1 base at V and 4 bases at J, with 13 bases between. From germline, CDR1 is MDHEN and CDR2 SYDVKM. This CDR3 spans 15 amino acids. CDR3 loop: CASSLFGLALETQYF. The DNA for the CDR3 is TGTGCCAGCAGTTTATTCGGTCTAGCATTAGAGACCCAGTACTTC.

This clonotype is judged medium-sized (0.01 to 0.1%). This chain uses TRBV30 with TRBJ2-6; D is undetermined. Germline CDR1 and CDR2: GTSNPN and SVGIG (reference sequence). The CDR3 extends over 11 amino acids. V gave up 7 bases and J gave up 0 bases, with 1 base separating them. CDR3 nucleotides: TGTGCCTCCTCTGGGGCCAACGTCCTGACTTTC. This encodes CASSGANVLTF.

By share, this clonotype counts as medium-sized. This chain links TRBV6-6 with TRBJ1-1; weak D call: TRBD1 (5 bases). V shed 4 bases and J shed 6 bases, with 12 bases lying between them. Germline assignment: CDR1 MNHNY and CDR2 SVGAGI (reference sequence). The CDR3 runs 13 residues. This CDR3 is CASSWGRDAEAFF. CDR3 sequence (DNA): TGTGCCAGCAGTTGGGGACGAGATGCTGAAGCTTTCTTT.

This clonotype is classed as medium-sized. V is TRBV5-6 and J is TRBJ1-5, with D possibly matching TRBD1 (5 bases). Looked up from germline, CDR1 is SGHDT and CDR2 is YYEEEE. The V and J ends lost 4 bases and 6 bases respectively, with 11 bases between them. The CDR3 covers 13 residues. In DNA form, the CDR3 reads TGTGCCAGCAGCCGGGACGGGTTTCAGCCCCAGCATTTT. Translated, it gives CASSRDGFQPQHF.

The chain is built from TRBV20-1 and TRBJ1-2; the D is unclear. V lost 0 bases, J lost 3 bases, and 11 bases lay in between. The CDR3 is made up of 14 amino acids. Per germline, CDR1 DFQATT and CDR2 SNEGSKA (reference sequence). The CDR3 DNA reads as TGCAGTGCTAGAGATCTGGAGACGGACTATGGCTACACCTTC. It specifies CSARDLETDYGYTF.